In its sample, the clone carrying this T cell receptor (beta chain) ranks as medium-sized. A constant-region primer primed TCR beta cDNA synthesis from about 490 ng of total RNA. Three nested multiplex PCR rounds, a slightly modified ARM-PCR, produced the libraries for TCR beta. PCR rounds one and two used TRBV1-TRBV30 forward primers with a C-beta reverse primer for 10 cycles each. TCRdb re-called the multiplex PCR reads with MiXCR, one entry per CDR3 protein. The sample shows 50,000 to 60,000 distinct CDR3 sequences, about 77% of them seen only once. Both RNA and DNA were isolated together from about 20-30 mg of bulk tissue that had not been sorted. The sample belongs to a study of tumor-infiltrating lymphocytes in primary liver carcinoma. V was cut by 6 bases and J by 4 bases, with 9 bases left in between. The CDR3 length is 12 residues.

This rearrangement joins TRBV12-3 or TRBV12-4 to TRBJ1-1; no clear D. Input material: liver tumor tissue from sampling region 5. Subset noted: tumor region T5, tumor centre. The TCR originated in a man in his forties with primary liver carcinoma and hepatitis B virus infection. CDR3 DNA sequence: TGTGCCAGCAGCCCGATTGGCACTGAAGCTTTCTTT. Amino acid sequence: CASSPIGTEAFF.